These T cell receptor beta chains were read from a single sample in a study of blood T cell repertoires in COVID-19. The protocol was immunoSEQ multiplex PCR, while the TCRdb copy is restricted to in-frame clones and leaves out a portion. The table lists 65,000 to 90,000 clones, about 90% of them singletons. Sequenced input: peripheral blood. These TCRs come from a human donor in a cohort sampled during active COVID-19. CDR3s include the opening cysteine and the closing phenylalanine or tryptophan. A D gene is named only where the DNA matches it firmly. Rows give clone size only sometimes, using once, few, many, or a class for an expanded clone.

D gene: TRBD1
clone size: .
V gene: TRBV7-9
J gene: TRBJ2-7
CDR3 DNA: TGTGCCAGCAGCTTAGGGGGACAGGGGTCCTACGAGCAGTACTTC
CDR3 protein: CASSLGGQGSYEQYF

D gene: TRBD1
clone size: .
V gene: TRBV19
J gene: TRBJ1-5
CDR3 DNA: TGTGCCAGTCAACAGGGGGCGAGCCAGCCCCAGCATTTT
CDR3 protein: CASQQGASQPQHF

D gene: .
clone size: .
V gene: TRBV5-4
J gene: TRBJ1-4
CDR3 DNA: TGTGCCAGCAGCTTCGCGCAAACGGGTGAAAAACTGTTTTTT
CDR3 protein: CASSFAQTGEKLFF

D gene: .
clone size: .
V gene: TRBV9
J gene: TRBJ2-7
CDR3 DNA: TGTGCCAGCAGCGCCCGGCTTTGGACAGAGGTCTCCTACGAGCAGTACTTC
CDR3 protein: CASSARLWTEVSYEQYF

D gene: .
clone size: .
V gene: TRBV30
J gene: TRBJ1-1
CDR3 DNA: TGTGCCTGGAGTGAGGGACAGAACACTGAAGCTTTCTTT
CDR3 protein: CAWSEGQNTEAFF

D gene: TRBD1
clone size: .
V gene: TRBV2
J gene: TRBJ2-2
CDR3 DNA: TGTGCCAGCGGGGGGACAGGGTCCACCGGGGAGCTGTTTTTT
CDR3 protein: CASGGTGSTGELFF

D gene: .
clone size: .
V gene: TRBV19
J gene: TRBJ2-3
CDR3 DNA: TGTGCCAGTAAAAACGGGGGAGTTTTTTCGGGAGATACGCAGTATTTT
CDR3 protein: CASKNGGVFSGDTQYF

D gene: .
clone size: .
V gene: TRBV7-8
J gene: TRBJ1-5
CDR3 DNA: TGTGCCAGCAGCCGAGGTTCAGGGGCGTATCAGCCCCAGCATTTT
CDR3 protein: CASSRGSGAYQPQHF

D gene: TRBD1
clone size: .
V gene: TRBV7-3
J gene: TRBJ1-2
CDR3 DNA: TGTGCCAGCAGCCCAAAGGCAGGGGGCGATGGCTACACCTTC
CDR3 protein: CASSPKAGGDGYTF

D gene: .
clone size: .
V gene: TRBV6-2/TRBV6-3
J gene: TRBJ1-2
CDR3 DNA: TGTGCCAGCAGTTCGGGGAGGGGCTATGGCTACACCTTC
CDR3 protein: CASSSGRGYGYTF

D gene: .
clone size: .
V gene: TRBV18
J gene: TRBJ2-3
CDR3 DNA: TGTGCCAGCTCACCCCAGGGACTGGGGAACACAGATACGCAGTATTTT
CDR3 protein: CASSPQGLGNTDTQYF

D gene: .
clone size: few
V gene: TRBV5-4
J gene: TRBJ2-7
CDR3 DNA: TGTGCCAGCAGCTTGTTCGGTCGAGGGTACGAGCAGTACTTC
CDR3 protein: CASSLFGRGYEQYF

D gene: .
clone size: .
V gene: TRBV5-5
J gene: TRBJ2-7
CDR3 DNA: TGTGCCAGCAGCTTGGTAGGGTGGGGGGATTACTCCTACGAGCAGTACTTC
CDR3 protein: CASSLVGWGDYSYEQYF

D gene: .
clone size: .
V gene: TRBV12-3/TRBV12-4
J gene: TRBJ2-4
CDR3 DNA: TGTGCCAGCAGTTTAAGGGGCGTGGACATTCAGTACTTC
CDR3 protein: CASSLRGVDIQYF

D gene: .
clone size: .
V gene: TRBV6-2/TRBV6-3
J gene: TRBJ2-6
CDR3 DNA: TGTGCCAGCAGTGACAGGCGTTCTGGGGCCAACGTCCTGACTTTC
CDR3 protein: CASSDRRSGANVLTF

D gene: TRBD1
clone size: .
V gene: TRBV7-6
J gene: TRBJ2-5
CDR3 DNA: TGTGCCAGCAGCTTAGGAGGAACAGGGGGTAGGGAGACCCAGTACTTC
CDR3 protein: CASSLGGTGGRETQYF

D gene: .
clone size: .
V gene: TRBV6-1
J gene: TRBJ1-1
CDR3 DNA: TGTGCCAGCAGTGAATTTAAGAACACTGAAGCTTTCTTT
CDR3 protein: CASSEFKNTEAFF

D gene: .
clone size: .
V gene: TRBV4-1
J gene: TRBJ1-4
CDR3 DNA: TGCGCCAGCAGCCCCCGACAGCCACCTAATGAAAAACTGTTTTTT
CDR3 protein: CASSPRQPPNEKLFF

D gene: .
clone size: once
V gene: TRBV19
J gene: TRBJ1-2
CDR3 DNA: TGTGCCAGTACCCATCAGGGGTCGGGGTATGGCTACACCTTC
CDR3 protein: CASTHQGSGYGYTF

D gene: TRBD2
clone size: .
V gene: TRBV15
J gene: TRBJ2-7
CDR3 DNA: TGTGCCACCAGCAGAGATCGAACTAGCGGGGGTTTCGTGTACTTC
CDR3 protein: CATSRDRTSGGFVYF

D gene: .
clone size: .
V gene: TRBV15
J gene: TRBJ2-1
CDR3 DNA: TGTGCCACCAGCAGAGACAGGGTAATGGGGAATGAGCAGTTCTTC
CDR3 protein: CATSRDRVMGNEQFF

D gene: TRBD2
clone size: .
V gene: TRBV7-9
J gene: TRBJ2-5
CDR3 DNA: TGTGCCAGCAGCCGACTAGCGGGGAAACAAGAGACCCAGTACTTC
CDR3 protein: CASSRLAGKQETQYF

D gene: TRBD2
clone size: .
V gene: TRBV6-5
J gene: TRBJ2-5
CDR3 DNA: TGTGCCAGCAGTTACTCGGGGGGGCAAGAGACCCAGTACTTC
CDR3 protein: CASSYSGGQETQYF

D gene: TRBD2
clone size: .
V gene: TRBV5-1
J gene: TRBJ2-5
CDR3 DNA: TGCGCCAGCAGCTTGAGGTCTAGCGGGGAGGGAGAGACCCAGTACTTC
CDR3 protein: CASSLRSSGEGETQYF

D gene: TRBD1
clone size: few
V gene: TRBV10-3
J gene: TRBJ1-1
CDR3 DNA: TGTGCCATCAGTGGGGGGACAGGGCTAAGGGAAGCTTTCTTT
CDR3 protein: CAISGGTGLREAFF

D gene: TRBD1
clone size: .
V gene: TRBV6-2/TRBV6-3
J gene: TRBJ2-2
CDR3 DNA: TGTGCCAGCAGTTACAAGGCTCGGACAGGGGATAGGACCGGGGAGCTGTTTTTT
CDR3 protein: CASSYKARTGDRTGELFF

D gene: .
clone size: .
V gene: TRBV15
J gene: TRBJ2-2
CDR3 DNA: TGTGCCACCAGCGCGGAACAGGGTTTCACCGGGGAGCTGTTTTTT
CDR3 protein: CATSAEQGFTGELFF

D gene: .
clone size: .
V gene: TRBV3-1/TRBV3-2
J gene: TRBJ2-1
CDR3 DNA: TGTGCCAGCAGCCAAGATCGCCCGGATGAGCAGTTCTTC
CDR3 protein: CASSQDRPDEQFF

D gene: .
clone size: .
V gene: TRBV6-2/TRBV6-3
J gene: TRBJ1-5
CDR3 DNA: TGTGCCAGCAGTTACAGTCCATCGGAGCGCAATCAGCCCCAGCATTTT
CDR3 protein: CASSYSPSERNQPQHF

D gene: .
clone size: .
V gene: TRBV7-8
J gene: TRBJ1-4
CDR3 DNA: TGTGCCAGCAGCCCGTCTCGGGAGGGTCGACTGTTTTTT
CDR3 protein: CASSPSREGRLFF

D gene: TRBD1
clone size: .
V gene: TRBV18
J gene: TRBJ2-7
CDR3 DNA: TGTGCCAGCTCACCAAGCAGGGGGCGGTACGAGCAGTACTTC
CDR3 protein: CASSPSRGRYEQYF

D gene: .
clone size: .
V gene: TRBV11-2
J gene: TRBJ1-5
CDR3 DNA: TGTGCCAGCAGCTTATGGCAAAATCAGCCCCAGCATTTT
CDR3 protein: CASSLWQNQPQHF

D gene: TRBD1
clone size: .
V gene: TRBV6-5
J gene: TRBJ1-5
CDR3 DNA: TGTGCCAGCAGTTCCGGACAGGGGAGACAGCCCCAGCATTTT
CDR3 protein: CASSSGQGRQPQHF

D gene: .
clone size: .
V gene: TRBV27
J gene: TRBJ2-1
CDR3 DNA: TGTGCCAGCAGTTTACTTCGGGCAGGGGTGGCCAATGAGCAGTTCTTC
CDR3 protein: CASSLLRAGVANEQFF

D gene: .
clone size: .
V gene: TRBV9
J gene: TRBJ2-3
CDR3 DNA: TGTGCCAGCAGCGTACTATCCGGGAGCACAGATACGCAGTATTTT
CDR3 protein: CASSVLSGSTDTQYF

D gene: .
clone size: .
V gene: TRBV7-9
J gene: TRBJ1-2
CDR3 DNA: TGTGCCAGCAACAGGGACCTCTATGGCTACACCTTC
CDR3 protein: CASNRDLYGYTF

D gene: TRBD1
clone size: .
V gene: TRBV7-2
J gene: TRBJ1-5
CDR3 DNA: TGTGCCAGCAGCTTAGCGGTCGGGACAGGGAATAAACAGCCCCAGCATTTT
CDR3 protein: CASSLAVGTGNKQPQHF

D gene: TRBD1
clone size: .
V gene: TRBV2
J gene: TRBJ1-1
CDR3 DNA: TGTGCCAGCAGTGGCCCCAGGGGGAAGAGAGCTGAAGCTTTCTTT
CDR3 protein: CASSGPRGKRAEAFF

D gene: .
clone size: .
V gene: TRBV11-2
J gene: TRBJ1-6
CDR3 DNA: TGTGCCAGCAGGGCAGGGGAGAGCTCCTATAATTCACCCCTCCACTTT
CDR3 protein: CASRAGESSYNSPLHF

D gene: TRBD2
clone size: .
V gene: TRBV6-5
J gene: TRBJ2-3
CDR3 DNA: TGTGCCAGCAGTTACCGGACTAGCGGGAGCACAGATACGCAGTATTTT
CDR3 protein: CASSYRTSGSTDTQYF

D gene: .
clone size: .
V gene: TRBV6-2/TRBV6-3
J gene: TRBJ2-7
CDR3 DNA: TGTGCCAGCAGTCATCCCCCGGGGGTCGAGCAGTACTTC
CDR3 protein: CASSHPPGVEQYF

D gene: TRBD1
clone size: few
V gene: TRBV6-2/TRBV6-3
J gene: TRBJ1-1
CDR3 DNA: TGTGCCAGCAGTTACTCCCGACAGGGGACTGAAGCTTTCTTT
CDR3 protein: CASSYSRQGTEAFF

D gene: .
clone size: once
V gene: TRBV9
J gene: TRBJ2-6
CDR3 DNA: TGTGCCAGCCGGTCGGGGGGCGACTCTGGGGCCAACGTCCTGACTTTC
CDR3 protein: CASRSGGDSGANVLTF

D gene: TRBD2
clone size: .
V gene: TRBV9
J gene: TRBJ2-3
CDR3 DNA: TGTGCCAGCAGCGTATATTCCGGGGGGAGCACAGATACGCAGTATTTT
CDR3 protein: CASSVYSGGSTDTQYF

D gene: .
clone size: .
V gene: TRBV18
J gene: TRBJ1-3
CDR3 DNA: TGTGCCAGCTCACCGCCCCGGAGGGTCCCCCCTGGAAACACCATATATTTT
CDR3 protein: CASSPPRRVPPGNTIYF

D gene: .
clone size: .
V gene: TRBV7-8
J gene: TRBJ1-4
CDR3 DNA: TGTGCCAGCAGCTTAGCAGGGACTATCGAAAAACTGTTTTTT
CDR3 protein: CASSLAGTIEKLFF

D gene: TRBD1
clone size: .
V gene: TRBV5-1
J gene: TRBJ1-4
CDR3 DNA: TGCGCCAGCAGGGGACAGGGACAGGGGTATGAAAAACTGTTTTTT
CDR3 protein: CASRGQGQGYEKLFF

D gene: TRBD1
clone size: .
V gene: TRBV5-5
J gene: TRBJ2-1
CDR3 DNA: TGTGCCAGCAGCTTGGGACAGGGCTCCTACAATGAGCAGTTCTTC
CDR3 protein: CASSLGQGSYNEQFF

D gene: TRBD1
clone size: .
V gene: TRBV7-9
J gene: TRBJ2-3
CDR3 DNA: TGTGCCAGCAGCGTGACAGGGGCGAGCACAGATACGCAGTATTTT
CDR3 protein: CASSVTGASTDTQYF

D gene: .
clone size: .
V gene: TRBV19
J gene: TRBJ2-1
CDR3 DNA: TGTGCCAGTACGACTGGGGGGGGCCAGAATGAGCAGTTCTTC
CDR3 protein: CASTTGGGQNEQFF

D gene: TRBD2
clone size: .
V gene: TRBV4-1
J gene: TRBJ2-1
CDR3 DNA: TGCGCCAGCAGCCAAGATCTAGCGGGGGGGCGCTTTGAGCAGTTCTTC
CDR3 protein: CASSQDLAGGRFEQFF

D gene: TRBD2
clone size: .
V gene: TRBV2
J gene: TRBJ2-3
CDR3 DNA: TGTGCCAGCAAGCGGGGGCCAAGCACAGATACGCAGTATTTT
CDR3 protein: CASKRGPSTDTQYF